This T cell receptor beta chain was observed in a study of T cells after yellow fever vaccination. Study-wide context: For low cell numbers, libraries were made with SMART-Seq v4 Ultra Low Input.

General observations from the study: Most primary-vaccination clones reappeared after the booster (around 95% CD4, about 90% CD8). Contamination of FACS-sorted repertoires by abundant clonotypes from the bulk population could occur.

About this clonotype: Antigen: not known.

Universal primer sites and UMIs were introduced during 5'RACE template-switching synthesis of TCR cDNA. MiXCR was run by TCRdb on the 5' RACE reads, yielding one entry per CDR3 protein. The table shows some 560,000 distinct CDR3 sequences, with about 17% occurring only once. CDR1 is MRHNA, CDR2 SNTAGT, per germline. Germline trimming cut 3 bases from V and 6 bases from J; bases unmatched to any gene: 4. This CDR3 region has 15 residues. Here the sequenced sample was PBMCs, taken 5 to 6 days after the first yellow fever vaccination. This TCR was sampled from a man between 18 and 35 years old who received the YFV17D yellow fever vaccine. The rearrangement joins TRBV6-4 to TRBJ2-1; TRBD2 matches at 11 bases. CDR3 DNA sequence: TGTGCCAGCAGTGATAGCGGGGGGGCGATCAATGAGCAGTTCTTC. This sequence encodes CASSDSGGAINEQFF.